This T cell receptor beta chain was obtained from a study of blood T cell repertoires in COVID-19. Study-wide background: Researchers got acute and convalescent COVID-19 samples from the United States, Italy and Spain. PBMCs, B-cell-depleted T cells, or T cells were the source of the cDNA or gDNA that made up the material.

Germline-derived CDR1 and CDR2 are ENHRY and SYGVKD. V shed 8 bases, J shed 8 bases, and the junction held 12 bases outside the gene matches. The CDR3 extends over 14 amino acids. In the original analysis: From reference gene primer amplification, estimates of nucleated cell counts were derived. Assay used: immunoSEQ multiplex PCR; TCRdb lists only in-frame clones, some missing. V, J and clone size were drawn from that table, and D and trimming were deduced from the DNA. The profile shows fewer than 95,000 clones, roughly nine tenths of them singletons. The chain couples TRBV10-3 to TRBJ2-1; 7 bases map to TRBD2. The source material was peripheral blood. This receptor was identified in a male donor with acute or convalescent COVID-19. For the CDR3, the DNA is TGTGCCATCTCAGAGCGGGGCCCTTGGGATGAGCAGTTCTTC. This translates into CAISERGPWDEQFF.